This T cell receptor (beta chain) was sequenced during a study of graft-versus-host responses after intestinal transplantation. In regard to this clone: The antigen is unknown.

Findings and caveats of the study: GvH clones detected in recipient marrow included some appearing first in ileum or blood. When patients had graft-donor T cell macrochimerism, their allografts held high graft-versus-host to host-versus-graft clonal ratios.

Method: immunoSEQ multiplex PCR; TCRdb's copy keeps in-frame clones and lacks some. The sample holds some 12,000 clones, around 83% seen once. Germline V gives CDR1 SGHVS, CDR2 FQNEAQ. The CDR3 loop spans 13 amino acids. Deletions cut 5 bases from V and 2 bases from J, with 9 bases between. V and J are TRBV7-8 and TRBJ2-5; TRBD2 is a possible D gene (5 bases). The sequencing here drew on PBMCs, taken approximately 120 days after transplant. The sequence was obtained from a human patient who received an intestinal transplant, so some T cells may come from the graft donor. In DNA form, the CDR3 reads TGTGCCAGCAGCCCGCCGGGGCAAGAGACCCAGTACTTC. Its translation: CASSPPGQETQYF.